This T cell receptor beta chain is drawn from a study of T cell responses to AZD1222 COVID-19 vaccine. In the study overall: Pooled in the analysis were second doses at about 4 or about 12 weeks. The study, taken as a whole, reports: Sampling that yielded the repertoires occurred only after the peak T cell response. Reportedly, nearly half the spike-specific TCRs target unmutated variant regions. Donors in the cohort were predominantly white British and more often female, and clonal diversity was possibly underestimated.

About this clone: No antigen is known for it.

CDR1 is SGHNT, CDR2 YYREEE, per germline (reference sequence). The trim removed 3 bases at V and 3 bases at J, leaving 7 bases unmatched. The CDR3 has 16 residues. TCRdb keeps only in-frame clones here, not all; method: immunoSEQ multiplex PCR. The sample holds approximately 92,000 clones; 90% to 95% are singletons and the top ten take more than 6.5%. Sequencing was performed on peripheral blood, taken on day 0 of AZD1222 vaccination. The rearrangement joins TRBV5-4 to TRBJ2-2; 8 bases align to TRBD1. The TCR originated in an adult in good health. The CDR3 sequence: CASSSGGRGDTGELFF. CDR3 sequence (DNA): TGTGCCAGCAGCTCAGGGGGCAGGGGAGACACCGGGGAGCTGTTTTTT. The full variable domain, in which reference TRBV5-4 and TRBJ2-2 provide the parts outside the CDR3, is ETGVTQSPTHLIKTRGQQVTLRCSSQSGHNTVSWYQQALGQGPQFIFQYYREEENGRGNFPPRFSGLQFPNYSSELNVNALELDDSALYLCASSSGGRGDTGELFFGEGSRLTVL.